This T cell receptor beta chain was captured in a study of blood T cell repertoires in COVID-19. The wider study: The samples span acute and convalescent COVID-19 from the United States, Italy and Spain.

TCRdb's copy holds only in-frame clones and misses some; the assay was immunoSEQ multiplex PCR. The repertoire holds approximately 270,000 clones, with roughly 85% as singletons. CDR1 is SSHAT and CDR2 is FNYEAQ in the germline V gene (reference sequence). CDR3 length equals 17 residues. This study enrolled people aged 18 to 89 from under 25 US geographic areas. Recovered Cohort 3 donors showed two negative PCRs, clearance, or symptom resolution. About this clone itself: At one end, the junction sequence differs from germline, possibly due to a read error.

The sequence came from a woman aged 50 to 60 who had recovered from COVID-19. Sequenced input: PBMCs or T cells enriched from blood (not recorded which). The rearrangement links TRBV7-7 to TRBJ2-5; 13 bases match TRBD2. The CDR3 DNA follows: TGTGCTAGCAGCTCCCAGGGGGGACTAGCGGGACGTTTGACCCAGTACTTC. Translation gives CASSSQGGLAGRLTQYF.